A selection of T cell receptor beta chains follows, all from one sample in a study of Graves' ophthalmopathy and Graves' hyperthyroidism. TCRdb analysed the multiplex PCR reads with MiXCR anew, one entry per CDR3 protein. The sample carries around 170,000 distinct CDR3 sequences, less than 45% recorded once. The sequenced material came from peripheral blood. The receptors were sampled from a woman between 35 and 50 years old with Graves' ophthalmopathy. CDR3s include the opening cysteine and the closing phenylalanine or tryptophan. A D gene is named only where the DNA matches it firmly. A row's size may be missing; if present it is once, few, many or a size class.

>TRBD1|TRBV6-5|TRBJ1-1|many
CASSKTGLNTEAFF
TGTGCCAGCAGCAAGACAGGGTTGAACACTGAAGCTTTCTTT
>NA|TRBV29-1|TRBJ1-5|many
CSVEEVGGQPQHF
TGCAGCGTTGAAGAAGTTGGGGGGCAGCCCCAGCATTTT
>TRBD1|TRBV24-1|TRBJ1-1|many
CATSDPGTGHTEAFF
TGTGCCACCAGTGATCCCGGGACAGGGCACACTGAAGCTTTCTTT
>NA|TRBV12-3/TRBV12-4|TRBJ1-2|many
CASSFHGDFYGYTF
TGTGCCAGCAGTTTTCACGGTGACTTCTATGGCTACACCTTC
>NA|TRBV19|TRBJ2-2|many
CASRSGGELFF
TGTGCCAGTAGATCCGGCGGGGAGCTGTTTTTT
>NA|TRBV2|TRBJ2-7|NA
CASSEGGAVYEQYF
TGTGCCAGCAGTGAAGGGGGAGCCGTCTACGAGCAGTACTTC
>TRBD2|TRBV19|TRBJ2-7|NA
CASSVAGAYEQYF
TGTGCCAGTAGCGTAGCGGGAGCCTACGAGCAGTACTTC
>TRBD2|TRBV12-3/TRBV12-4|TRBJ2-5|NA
CASSLGVSGRETQYF
TGTGCCAGCAGTTTAGGAGTTAGCGGGAGAGAGACCCAGTACTTC
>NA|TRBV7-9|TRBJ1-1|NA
CASSSSGTEAFF
TGTGCCAGCAGCTCTAGTGGTACTGAAGCTTTCTTT
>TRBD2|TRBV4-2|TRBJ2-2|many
CASSHSQRESVGELFF
TGTGCCAGCAGCCACTCACAGCGGGAGTCGGTCGGGGAGCTGTTTTTT
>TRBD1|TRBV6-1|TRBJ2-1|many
CATIAGGNEQFF
TGTGCCACCATCGCAGGGGGCAATGAGCAGTTCTTC
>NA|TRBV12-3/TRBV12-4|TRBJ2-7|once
CASSLVATRSYEQYF
TGTGCCAGCAGTTTAGTGGCCACCCGTTCCTACGAGCAGTACTTC
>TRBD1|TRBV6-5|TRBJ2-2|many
CAGRQGSLTGELFF
TGTGCCGGGAGACAGGGGAGTCTCACCGGGGAGCTGTTTTTT
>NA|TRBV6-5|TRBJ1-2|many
CASSYAGGNYGYTF
TGTGCCAGCAGTTACGCGGGGGGGAACTATGGCTACACCTTC
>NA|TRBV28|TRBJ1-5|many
CASSLIGPISNQPQHF
TGTGCCAGCAGTTTAATCGGACCGATTAGCAATCAGCCCCAGCATTTT
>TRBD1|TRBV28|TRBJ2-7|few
CASSSGTGFRQYF
TGTGCCAGCAGTTCAGGGACAGGCTTTAGGCAGTACTTC
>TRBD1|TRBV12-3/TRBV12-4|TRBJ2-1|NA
CASSPLPGQGSNEQFF
TGTGCCAGCTCACCACTCCCGGGACAGGGATCCAATGAGCAGTTCTTC
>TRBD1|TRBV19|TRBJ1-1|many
CASSMAGTATEAFF
TGTGCCAGTAGTATGGCCGGGACAGCCACTGAAGCTTTCTTT
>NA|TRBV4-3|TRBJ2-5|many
CASSQDAGPGGETQYF
TGCGCCAGCAGCCAAGATGCCGGCCCCGGTGGGGAGACCCAGTACTTC
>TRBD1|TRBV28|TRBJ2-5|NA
CASRGDRPQETQYF
TGTGCCAGCAGGGGGGACAGGCCCCAAGAGACCCAGTACTTC
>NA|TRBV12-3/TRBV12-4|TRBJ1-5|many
CASSLRGEQPQHF
TGTGCCAGCAGTTTGAGGGGGGAACAGCCCCAGCATTTT
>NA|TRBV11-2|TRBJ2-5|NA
CASSNRQLQETQYF
TGTGCCAGCAGCAATAGACAATTACAAGAGACCCAGTACTTC
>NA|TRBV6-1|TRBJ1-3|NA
CASSDWTGGNTIYF
TGTGCCAGCAGTGACTGGACCGGGGGAAACACCATATATTTT
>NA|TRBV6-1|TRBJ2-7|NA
CASSEGWGSSYEQYF
TGTGCCAGCAGTGAAGGGTGGGGAAGCTCCTACGAGCAGTACTTC
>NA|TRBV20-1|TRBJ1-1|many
CSASHRTTNTEAFF
TGCAGTGCTAGTCACCGGACAACGAACACTGAAGCTTTCTTT
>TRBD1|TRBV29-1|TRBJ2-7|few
CSATGGIYEQYF
TGCAGCGCGACAGGGGGCATCTACGAGCAGTACTTC
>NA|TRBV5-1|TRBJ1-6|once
CASSFSSPGTSNSPLHF
TGCGCCAGCAGCTTTTCCAGCCCCGGGACTTCAAATTCACCCCTCCACTTT